One and the same sample provided the 26 T cell receptor beta chains below, sequenced in a study of PD-1 blockade in classical Hodgkin lymphoma. Time point given: cycle 4 day 1 (C4D1), after more than five weeks of nivolumab. There was relapse after autologous stem cell transplantation in every patient, and there was variation in brentuximab vedotin exposure. Isolation of CD4+ T cells from thawed PBMCs was performed by magnetic negative selection. This table comes from immunoSEQ multiplex PCR, and its TCRdb copy is limited to in-frame clones, with some not included. Of 20,000 to 25,000 clones listed, roughly 80% were seen once; the top ten hold around 3%. The specimen comprised CD4+ T cells from blood, sampled before the fourth cycle of nivolumab. These receptors all come from a human donor with classical Hodgkin lymphoma.

V is TRBV7-2 and J is TRBJ1-5, with D maybe TRBD1 (5 bases). Per germline, CDR1 SGHTA and CDR2 FQGNSA. The CDR3 has 14 residues. Trimming stripped 2 bases from V and 4 bases from J, with 9 bases between. CDR3 in DNA: TGTGCCAGCAGCTTAAGGACACCAAATCAGCCCCAGCATTTT. This codes for CASSLRTPNQPQHF.

V gene TRBV18 combines with J gene TRBJ1-1; D may be TRBD1 (5 bases). CDR1 and CDR2 (germline): KGHSH, LQKENI. The CDR3 length is 14 residues. V lost 4 bases and J lost 1, with 10 bases in between. CDR3 in amino acids: CASSQGSGNTEAFF. CDR3 in DNA: TGTGCCAGCTCACAGGGGTCCGGGAACACTGAAGCTTTCTTT.

This clone turned up a few times. The chain joins TRBV11-3 to TRBJ2-2; no firm D call. The germline V and J ends were trimmed by 0 bases and 3 bases, with 5 bases remaining between them. The germline V gene has CDR1 SGHNT and CDR2 YENEEA. The CDR3 runs 14 residues. The CDR3 spells CASSLEGHTGELFF. The CDR3 DNA follows: TGTGCCAGCAGCTTAGAAGGACACACCGGGGAGCTGTTTTTT.

The V call is TRBV20-1, the J call TRBJ2-1; 8 nucleotides match TRBD2. Germline CDR1 is DFQATT and CDR2 is SNEGSKA (reference sequence). This CDR3 spans 11 amino acids. CDR3 residues: CSYAGGDEQFF. CDR3 DNA sequence: TGCAGCTACGCGGGGGGCGATGAGCAGTTCTTC.

The table lists this clone with a few counts. This rearrangement joins TRBV2 to TRBJ1-2; D remains unclear. The germline V gene has CDR1 SNHLY and CDR2 FYNNEI. The CDR3 has 12 residues. V lost 6 bases to trimming and J lost 6 bases, with 11 bases between them. In DNA, the CDR3 is TGTGCCAGCAGGTCAAATGCGGATGGCTACACCTTC. This sequence encodes CASRSNADGYTF.

The rearrangement links TRBV9 to TRBJ2-2; 7 positions agree with TRBD2. CDR3 length: 15 amino acids. CDR1 SGDLS and CDR2 YYNGEE come from the germline V gene. Losses at the gene ends were 4 bases for V and 3 bases for J; bases not matched to a gene: 6. The CDR3 loop reads CASSLQGRDTGELFF. The CDR3 nucleotides are TGTGCCAGCAGCCTCCAAGGGAGGGACACCGGGGAGCTGTTTTTT.

This chain uses TRBV28 with TRBJ2-6, with D possibly being TRBD2 (6 bases). The CDR3 has 18 residues. V lost 4 bases to trimming and J lost 0 bases, with 16 bases between them. CDR1 is MDHEN and CDR2 is SYDVKM in the germline V gene. CDR3 loop: CASSSAGGGSSGANVLTF. The CDR3 DNA reads as TGTGCCAGCAGTTCGGCCGGTGGAGGGAGCTCTGGGGCCAACGTCCTGACTTTC.

This chain uses TRBV7-2 with TRBJ2-7; D remains unclear. CDR3 size: 12 residues. V shed 4 bases and J shed 0 bases, with 4 bases lying between them. Germline loops: CDR1 SGHTA, CDR2 FQGNSA. CDR3 amino acids: CASSSTSYEQYF. CDR3 in DNA: TGTGCCAGCAGCTCCACCTCCTACGAGCAGTACTTC.

The rearrangement links TRBV7-2 to TRBJ2-3, with 9 bases matching TRBD1. Germline V gene sequence: CDR1 SGHTA, CDR2 FQGNSA. V shed 5 bases and J 4 bases; nucleotides not matched to a gene: 4. The CDR3 is 14 residues long. DNA for the CDR3: TGTGCCAGCAGCCTGGGACAGGGATCAGATACGCAGTATTTT. Its translation: CASSLGQGSDTQYF.

This clone was detected only a few times. The chain employs TRBV5-1 and TRBJ2-7, with 8 positions matching TRBD1. The J segment lost 2 bases and the V segment lost 4 bases, leaving 5 bases of the junction unmatched. Germline-derived CDR1 and CDR2 are SGHRS and YFSETQ. The CDR3 loop spans 14 amino acids. CDR3 DNA: TGCGCCAGCAGCAACCGGGACAGGACCTACGAGCAGTACTTC. This codes for CASSNRDRTYEQYF.

The rearrangement joins TRBV7-9 to TRBJ1-2, with D hard to call. The germline CDR1 and CDR2 sequences are SEHNR and FQNEAQ (reference sequence). This CDR3 is 13 amino acids long. The V and J ends lost 5 bases and 5 bases respectively, with 12 bases between them. The CDR3 loop is CASSRPSAYGYTF. The CDR3, as DNA: TGTGCCAGCAGCCGCCCCTCCGCGTATGGCTACACCTTC.

The CDR3 is CASSSSGGEQYF. The DNA for the CDR3 is TGTGCCAGCAGCTCAAGCGGGGGCGAGCAGTACTTC. The chain recombines TRBV5-4 with TRBJ2-7, with 8 bases lining up with TRBD2. Germline V gene lookup returns CDR1 SGHNT and CDR2 YYREEE (reference sequence). Unmatched junction bases numbered 2, after V lost 3 bases and J lost 6 bases. This CDR3 region has 12 residues.

This clone was picked up a small number of times. The CDR3 loop reads CASSQTPNTEAFF. CDR3 in DNA: TGTGCCAGCAGCCAGACGCCGAACACTGAAGCTTTCTTT. The rearrangement joins TRBV7-2 to TRBJ1-1; the D is unclear. V gave up 5 bases and J gave up 1 base, with 8 bases separating them. In germline, CDR1 is SGHTA, CDR2 FQGNSA. This CDR3 has 13 residues.

The chain couples TRBV7-8 to TRBJ2-5; perhaps TRBD1 as D (5 bases). This CDR3 spans 16 amino acids. The germline V gene has CDR1 SGHVS and CDR2 FQNEAQ. The germline V and J ends were trimmed by 1 base and 2 bases, with 14 bases remaining between them. In DNA form, the CDR3 reads TGTGCCAGCAGCTTAGGGGTTTTTGGACAACAAGAGACCCAGTACTTC. Translation: CASSLGVFGQQETQYF.

The chain recombines TRBV7-2 with TRBJ2-3; D may correspond to TRBD1 or TRBD2 (5 bases each). Germline lookup yields CDR1 SGHTA and CDR2 FQGNSA. Trimming stripped 1 base from V and 0 bases from J, with 11 bases between. The CDR3 covers 16 residues. The CDR3 DNA reads TGTGCCAGCAGCTTAGGGGGGTGGGGGAGCACAGATACGCAGTATTTT. Amino acid sequence: CASSLGGWGSTDTQYF.

The rearrangement joins TRBV28 to TRBJ2-3; the D is unclear. Germline lookup yields CDR1 MDHEN and CDR2 SYDVKM. V shed 3 bases and J shed 2 bases, with 15 bases lying between them. The CDR3 is 16 amino acids. CDR3 region: CASSFWESTLTDTQYF. The CDR3 coding sequence is TGTGCCAGCAGTTTTTGGGAAAGCACCCTCACAGATACGCAGTATTTT.

The chain employs TRBV29-1 and TRBJ1-2; D unresolved. Germline V gene sequence: CDR1 SQVTM, CDR2 ANQGSEA. There are 14 residues in the CDR3. Deletions cut 1 base from V and 2 bases from J, with 11 bases between. For the CDR3, the DNA is TGCAGCGTTGAAGTCGTATCCGGGAACTATGGCTACACCTTC. This gives the protein CSVEVVSGNYGYTF.

The V call is TRBV7-2, the J call TRBJ1-1; D ambiguous. The V end lost 5 bases, the J end lost 5 bases, and 12 bases lay between the germline ends. The CDR3 is 13 amino acids. Per germline, CDR1 SGHTA and CDR2 FQGNSA. CDR3 protein: CASSRPDETEAFF. In DNA form, the CDR3 reads TGTGCCAGCAGCCGACCGGACGAAACTGAAGCTTTCTTT.

This clone appeared a single time. The gene calls are TRBV23-1 and TRBJ1-5, with TRBD1 matching over 8 bases. TRBV23-1 is given ORF status, its function remaining uncertain. The CDR3 covers 15 residues. Trimming at V came to 2 bases and at J to 5 bases, leaving 5 bases not matched to a gene. The CDR3: CASSQPGGWHQPQHF. The DNA of the CDR3 is TGCGCCAGCAGTCAACCAGGGGGCTGGCATCAGCCCCAGCATTTT.

The chain couples TRBV19 to TRBJ2-3; D is unclear. The V gene lost 5 bases and the J gene lost 2 bases, with 11 bases spanning the gap. This CDR3 contains 14 residues. CDR1 and CDR2 (germline): LNHDA, SQIVND (reference sequence). DNA of the CDR3: TGTGCCAGTAGTCGGCAGGCACCCACAGATACGCAGTATTTT. This codes for CASSRQAPTDTQYF. Drawing the rest from reference TRBV19 and TRBJ2-3, the complete variable domain is DGGITQSPKYLFRKEGQNVTLSCEQNLNHDAMYWYRQDPGQGLRLIYYSQIVNDFQKGDIAEGYSVSREKKESFPLTVTSAQKNPTAFYLCASSRQAPTDTQYFGPGTRLTVL.

The chain joins TRBV5-6 to TRBJ2-5, with D possibly being TRBD1 (5 bases). Germline V gene lookup returns CDR1 SGHDT and CDR2 YYEEEE. With 4 bases removed from V and 0 bases from J, the gap between germline ends came to 13 bases. The CDR3 is 15 amino acids. For the CDR3, the DNA is TGTGCCAGCAGCCTTTCCGGACACTACCAAGAGACCCAGTACTTC. This encodes CASSLSGHYQETQYF. The full variable domain, completed using reference TRBV5-6 and TRBJ2-5, is DAGVTQSPTHLIKTRGQQVTLRCSPKSGHDTVSWYQQALGQGPQFIFQYYEEEERQRGNFPDRFSGHQFPNYSSELNVNALLLGDSALYLCASSLSGHYQETQYFGPGTRLLVL.

The V and J genes are TRBV2 and TRBJ2-2; D is perhaps TRBD1 or TRBD2 (5 bases each). Germline V gives CDR1 SNHLY, CDR2 FYNNEI. V gave up 2 bases and J gave up 0 bases, with 10 bases separating them. The CDR3 has 16 amino acids. The CDR3 DNA reads as TGTGCCAGCAGTGAATTGGGGGTCGCGAACACCGGGGAGCTGTTTTTT. Amino acids: CASSELGVANTGELFF.

The V and J genes are TRBV2 and TRBJ2-5; perhaps TRBD1 as D (6 bases). The CDR3 totals 13 residues. V lost 6 bases to trimming and J lost 2 bases, with 10 bases between them. The germline V gene encodes CDR1 SNHLY and CDR2 FYNNEI. As DNA, the CDR3 is TGTGCCAGCAGCCAACAGGGTCAAGAGACCCAGTACTTC. Its translation: CASSQQGQETQYF.

On this clone itself: The junction and the germline gene differ at one end; a read error may be behind it. The J gene is TRBJ1-2, the V gene TRBV5-8, with 7 bases aligning to TRBD1. This CDR3 is 13 amino acids long. Germline CDR1 reads SGHTS; CDR2 reads YDEGEE. The CDR3 region is CASSLDRLSGYTF. CDR3 nucleotides: TGTGCCAGCAGTTTGGACAGGCTTTCTGGCTACACCTTC.

The J gene is TRBJ1-1, the V gene TRBV5-1, with D uncertain. The CDR3 is made up of 14 amino acids. Trimming pared 3 bases from V and 0 bases from J, leaving 9 bases between. Germline V CDR1 and CDR2: SGHRS, YFSETQ. The CDR3 reads CASSSTPVNTEAFF. The CDR3 DNA reads TGCGCCAGCAGCTCTACACCGGTGAACACTGAAGCTTTCTTT.

This rearrangement joins TRBV18 to TRBJ1-1; 7 bases are a match to TRBD1. The length of the CDR3 is 14 residues. V shed 2 bases, J shed 1 base, and the junction held 1 base outside the gene matches. CDR1 and CDR2 (germline): KGHSH, LQKENI. The CDR3 DNA follows: TGTGCCAGCTCACCAGACAGGGAGAACACTGAAGCTTTCTTT. Translation: CASSPDRENTEAFF.